What follows are 27 T cell receptor beta chains derived from one specimen sequenced in a study of tumor-infiltrating lymphocytes in primary liver carcinoma. From roughly 0.55 ug of total RNA, TCR beta-specific cDNA was reverse-transcribed using a constant-region primer. It was through three nested multiplex PCR rounds of slightly modified ARM-PCR that TCR beta libraries arose. TRBV1-TRBV30 forward primers paired with a C-beta reverse primer drove the first two PCR rounds, about 10 cycles each. TCRdb used MiXCR to reprocess the multiplex PCR reads, holding one entry per CDR3 protein. The table lists about 330,000 distinct CDR3 sequences, about 61% of them singletons, with 5% to 6.5% in the top ten. Blood RNA came from unsorted whole blood; germline DNA was also extracted. Sequencing was done on a sample of peripheral blood. These receptors all stem from a man aged 40-49 years with primary liver carcinoma and hepatitis B virus infection.

On this clonotype itself: This may come from a read error, since a much larger clone is one base off. The chain employs TRBV12-3 or TRBV12-4 and TRBJ2-7, with D maybe TRBD2 (6 bases). The CDR3 totals 14 residues. CDR3 bases: TGTGCCAGCAGCCCCCCTGGAGGGGTGGACGAGCAGTGCTTC. Its protein product is CASSPPGGVDEQCF.

The chain has TRBV11-2 and TRBJ2-3, with 9 bases aligning to TRBD2. The CDR3 is 16 amino acids. CDR1 is SGHAT, CDR2 FQNNGV, per germline. Germline trimming cut 8 bases from V and 3 bases from J; bases unmatched to any gene: 12. Written as DNA, the CDR3 is TGTGCCAGCCGAATAGCGGGAGTCGGGAGGACAGATACGCAGTATTTT. Translation: CASRIAGVGRTDTQYF.

This chain uses TRBV4-2 with TRBJ2-4; D could derive from TRBD1 or TRBD2 (5 bases each). The germline V gene has CDR1 LGHNA and CDR2 YNFKEQ. V lost 5 bases to trimming and J lost 4 bases, with 18 bases between them. CDR3 length: 16 amino acids. The CDR3 DNA reads TGTGCCAGCAGCTGCTGGGGGACGGAGGCGAAAAACATTCAGTACTTC. Translated: CASSCWGTEAKNIQYF.

About this clonotype itself: This clone may be a read error of a much larger clone one base away. This rearrangement joins TRBV29-1 to TRBJ2-7; 12 nucleotides align to TRBD1. This CDR3 has 13 residues. Germline CDR1 reads SQVTM; CDR2 reads ANQGSEA. The V and J ends lost 4 bases and 9 bases, in that order; junction bases with no gene match: 7. CDR3 amino acids: CSVVRGQGAPQYF. The DNA of the CDR3 is TGCAGCGTTGTCCGGGGACAGGGGGCTCCGCAGTACTTC.

This chain connects TRBV5-1 to TRBJ2-7, with TRBD2 as a possible D gene (6 bases). CDR1 and CDR2 from the germline V gene are SGHRS and YFSETQ. V was cut by 4 bases and J by 3 bases, with 14 bases left in between. The CDR3 is made up of 14 amino acids. CDR3 nucleotide sequence: TGCGCCAGCAGCCCGGAGGTGGGGGGCTACGAGCAGTACTTC. Translating gives CASSPEVGGYEQYF.

This clonotype was seen at least ten times. V is TRBV4-2 and J is TRBJ2-3, with D uncertain. CDR1 is LGHNA, CDR2 YNFKEQ, per germline. V shed 4 bases and J shed 2 bases, with 7 bases lying between them. The CDR3 sequence is 13 residues long. The CDR3 protein is CASSRQTTDTQYF. The CDR3 DNA follows: TGTGCCAGCAGCCGGCAGACCACAGATACGCAGTATTTT.

About this clonotype: The junction shows a germline mismatch at one end, possibly a read error. The chain has TRBV5-5 and TRBJ1-1, with 12 bases aligning to TRBD1. Germline CDR1 SGHKS, CDR2 YYEKEE (reference sequence). This CDR3 is 18 amino acids long. In DNA form, the CDR3 reads TGTGCCAGCAACTTGGCAAGCGGGACAGGGGGCCCGACCCTGGGGGCTTTCTTT. It is translated as CASNLASGTGGPTLGAFF.

This clonotype was observed a few times. The genes are TRBV28 and TRBJ1-2, with D possibly matching TRBD1 (5 bases). Trimming took 1 base from V and 8 from J, leaving 14 bases between them. The CDR3 totals 14 residues. Germline CDR1 MDHEN, CDR2 SYDVKM. This CDR3 is CASSLSGTSGGYTF. The CDR3 DNA reads as TGTGCCAGCAGTTTATCAGGGACCTCGGGAGGCTACACCTTC.

The chain couples TRBV28 to TRBJ2-7; no definite D call. CDR3 length equals 13 residues. V gave up 1 base and J gave up 3 bases, with 7 bases separating them. Per germline, CDR1 MDHEN and CDR2 SYDVKM. The CDR3 region is CASSLSSLYEQYF. The CDR3 DNA reads TGTGCCAGCAGTTTATCATCTCTCTACGAGCAGTACTTC.

This clonotype has at least ten counts. A single base separates this from a much larger clone, so it may be a read error. The rearrangement uses TRBV11-2 and TRBJ2-5; possibly TRBD2 for D (6 bases). Germline values: CDR1 SGHAT, CDR2 FQNNGV. This CDR3 is built from 18 residues. Between the trimmed V and J ends, which lost 1 base and 0 bases, there was a span of 18 bases. This chain's CDR3 is CASSLAHPSDLYQETQYF. CDR3 sequence (DNA): TGTGCCAGCAGCTTAGCCCACCCTAGCGATTTGTACCAAGAGACCCAGTACTTC. Together with reference TRBV11-2 and TRBJ2-5, the CDR3 gives the full variable domain: EAGVAQSPRYKIIEKRQSVAFWCNPISGHATLYWYQQILGQGPKLLIQFQNNGVVDDSQLPKDRFSAERLKGVDSTLKIQPAKLEDSAVYLCASSLAHPSDLYQETQYFGPGTRLLVL.

The chain has TRBV5-4 and TRBJ2-1; TRBD2 matches at 15 bases. There are 18 residues in the CDR3. V gave up 0 bases and J gave up 8 bases; unmatched junction bases: 9. Germline loops: CDR1 SGHNT, CDR2 YYREEE (reference sequence). CDR3 loop: CASSLDGPGLAGGDEQFF. CDR3 DNA: TGTGCCAGCAGCTTGGACGGTCCGGGACTAGCGGGAGGTGATGAGCAGTTCTTC. Full variable domain (outside the CDR3, taken from reference TRBV5-4 and TRBJ2-1): ETGVTQSPTHLIKTRGQQVTLRCSSQSGHNTVSWYQQALGQGPQFIFQYYREEENGRGNFPPRFSGLQFPNYSSELNVNALELDDSALYLCASSLDGPGLAGGDEQFFGPGTRLTVL.

Points on this clonotype: This may be a read error: a much more frequent sequence differs by one nucleotide. The chain couples TRBV6-5 to TRBJ1-1; a possible D gene is TRBD1 (5 bases). This CDR3 comprises 15 residues. Germline values: CDR1 MNHEY, CDR2 SVGAGI. In DNA form, the CDR3 reads TGTGCCAGCAGTTACTCGATTGGGGCGGAGGGTGAAACTTTCTTT. Translated, it gives CASSYSIGAEGETFF.

The chain uses TRBV6-1 and TRBJ1-5; D gene ambiguous. V gave up 9 bases and J gave up 9 bases, with 18 bases separating them. This CDR3 has 13 residues. Germline V gene data show CDR1 as MNHNS and CDR2 as SASEGT. The CDR3 DNA is TGTGCCAGGAGTCCTCCGCACTCCGCGCCCCAGCATTTT. It encodes CARSPPHSAPQHF.

About this clonotype itself: The junction departs from the called germline gene at one end, perhaps through a read error. The chain links TRBV6-6 to TRBJ2-7; maybe TRBD2 (6 bases). This CDR3 region has 15 residues. Germline-derived CDR1 and CDR2 are MNHNY and SVGAGI (reference sequence). CDR3 sequence: CASTDIGSSTYDQYF. Written as DNA, the CDR3 is TGTGCCAGCACCGACATCGGGAGTAGCACCTACGACCAGTACTTC.

On this clonotype: One end of the junction varies from germline; a read error may be responsible. V and J are TRBV6-5 and TRBJ2-1, with D possibly matching TRBD2 (5 bases). The CDR3 covers 15 residues. CDR1 is MNHEY, CDR2 SVGAGI, per germline. The CDR3 region is CASSLSGSTYNDQFF. The CDR3, as DNA: TGTGCTAGCAGTTTAAGCGGTTCGACCTACAATGATCAGTTCTTC.

CDR3 sequence reads: CASSEAPGLITDTQYF. As DNA, the CDR3 is TGTGCCAGCAGTGAAGCCCCGGGACTTATCACAGATACGCAGTATTTT. The gene calls are TRBV2 and TRBJ2-3; possibly TRBD2 for D (6 bases). The germline V gene has CDR1 SNHLY and CDR2 FYNNEI. V gave up 0 bases and J gave up 2 bases, with 12 bases separating them. This CDR3 comprises 16 residues.

This clonotype was observed at least ten times. CDR3: CAISEPRTATQYF. The CDR3 DNA follows: TGTGCCATCAGTGAGCCGCGGACGGCTACGCAGTATTTT. The chain has TRBV10-3 and TRBJ2-3; no firm D call. V shed 2 bases and J shed 8 bases, with 11 bases lying between them. The CDR3 extends over 13 amino acids. Germline values: CDR1 ENHRY, CDR2 SYGVKD.

This sequence joins TRBV12-3 or TRBV12-4 and TRBJ2-1; D remains unclear. The V end was cut by 2 bases, the J end by 8 bases, with 13 bases between. The CDR3 extends over 14 amino acids. In nucleotides, the CDR3 is TGTGCCAGCAGTTTATACCTATCAGGCGATGAGCAGTTCTTC. Its translation: CASSLYLSGDEQFF.

Remarks on this clonotype: The junction does not match germline at one end; this may be a read error. The gene calls are TRBV11-2 and TRBJ2-7; 9 bases align to TRBD2. Germline CDR1 reads SGHAT; CDR2 reads FQNNGV. The CDR3 covers 15 residues. The CDR3 is CTSSRLVAGVFGEYF. The CDR3 DNA reads as TGTACCAGCAGTAGGCTGGTAGCGGGAGTCTTCGGAGAGTACTTC.

This CDR3 reads CASSPGTGGFETQYF. In DNA form, the CDR3 reads TGTGCCAGCAGCCCCGGGACAGGGGGCTTCGAGACCCAGTACTTC. V and J are TRBV5-6 and TRBJ2-5; 12 nucleotides match TRBD1. Per the germline V gene, CDR1 is SGHDT and CDR2 is YYEEEE. With V trimmed by 4 bases and J by 5 bases, 6 bases remained unmatched. This CDR3 contains 15 residues.

There are many counts of this clonotype. V is TRBV29-1 and J is TRBJ2-3, with 7 bases identical to TRBD2. Germline values: CDR1 SQVTM, CDR2 ANQGSEA. The CDR3 spans 13 residues. J was trimmed by 4 bases and V by 3 bases; bases with no gene match: 4. The CDR3 sequence: CSVDGEGADTQYF. The CDR3, as DNA: TGCAGCGTTGACGGGGAGGGCGCAGATACGCAGTATTTT.

Notes on this clonotype: The junction departs from the called germline gene at one end, perhaps through a read error. This chain links TRBV10-3 with TRBJ2-7, with D possibly being TRBD1 (5 bases). The CDR3 length is 12 residues. Germline CDR1 reads ENHRY; CDR2 reads SYGVKD. The DNA for the CDR3 is TGTGCCATCGCCACAGGACCCTACGAGCGGTACTTC. Its translation is CAIATGPYERYF.

A note on this clonotype: Its ends do not fully match the called genes, so a read error is possible. V usage is TRBV11-2 and J usage is TRBJ2-7; a possible D gene is TRBD1 (6 bases). CDR3 length equals 13 residues. Germline-derived CDR1 and CDR2 are SGHAT and FQNNGV. The chain's CDR3 is CASSSTGFYEQHF. The CDR3 bases are TGTGCCAGCAGCTCAACAGGGTTCTACGAGCAACACTTC.

On this clonotype: Mismatch with germline at one junction end may stem from a read error. J is TRBJ1-4 and V is TRBV12-3 or TRBV12-4; D possibly corresponds to TRBD1 (6 bases). This CDR3 contains 13 residues. CDR3 protein: CTSSTGLREKLFF. In DNA form, the CDR3 reads TGTACCAGCAGCACAGGGTTGCGTGAAAAGCTGTTTTTT.

On this clonotype: Just one base apart from a much larger clone, this may be a read error. The chain's CDR3 is CASNQNGQGHKSNQPQHF. CDR3 DNA sequence: TGCGCCAGCAACCAAAATGGACAGGGGCATAAAAGCAATCAGCCCCAGCATTTT. The V gene is TRBV4-1, the J gene TRBJ1-5, with 9 nucleotides matching TRBD1. The germline gives CDR1 MGHRA, CDR2 YSYEKL. CDR3 length: 18 residues.

In the case of this clonotype: The CDR3 does not end in the conserved phenylalanine or tryptophan, so this is likely a read error. This chain uses TRBV28 with TRBJ2-6; D uncertain. Germline V CDR1 and CDR2: MDHEN, SYDVKM. Trimming left V 3 bases short and J 0 bases short, with 6 bases between. The CDR3 consists of 15 residues. The chain's CDR3 is CASSFLDSGANVLTL. DNA for the CDR3: TGTGCCAGCAGTTTTCTGGACTCTGGGGCCAACGTCCTGACTTTA.

This clonotype showed up many times. The genes are TRBV6-2 or TRBV6-3 and TRBJ2-3; TRBD2 is a possible D gene (6 bases). Germline V gene sequence: CDR1 MNHEY, CDR2 SVGEGT. Trimming cost V 7 bases and J 1 base, with 9 bases left between them. The CDR3 runs 13 residues. This CDR3 is CASNPGGTDTQYF. DNA for the CDR3: TGTGCCAGCAATCCGGGGGGCACAGATACGCAGTATTTT.